The 17 T cell receptor beta chains given below trace back to one sample, sequenced in a study of blood T cell repertoires in COVID-19. The table came from immunoSEQ multiplex PCR; TCRdb's copy has only in-frame clones and leaves some out. The data show about 53,000 clones, just under 90% seen once. The specimen was peripheral blood. The receptors were sampled from a man in his fifties with acute or convalescent COVID-19.

The V and J genes are TRBV24-1 and TRBJ2-7; 7 bases agree with TRBD1. Trimming took 5 bases from V and 7 from J; bases not matched to a gene: 10. This CDR3 contains 14 residues. The V gene's germline CDR1 is KGHDR and CDR2 SFDVKD. The CDR3 bases are TGTGCCACCAGTGCGCCAGGGGGTGTGGGGGAGCAGTACTTC. This gives the protein CATSAPGGVGEQYF.

The chain combines TRBV5-1 with TRBJ1-2; 11 nucleotides align to TRBD1. The germline V gene has CDR1 SGHRS and CDR2 YFSETQ. This CDR3 contains 14 residues. V shed 8 bases and J 4 bases; nucleotides not matched to a gene: 7. For the CDR3, the DNA is TGCGCCAGTAAAACCGGGACAGGGGGCTATGGCTACACCTTC. Translating gives CASKTGTGGYGYTF.

This chain joins TRBV5-6 and TRBJ2-2; TRBD1 might be the D (5 bases). The V end was cut by 3 bases, the J end by 2 bases, with 8 bases between. Germline assignment: CDR1 SGHDT and CDR2 YYEEEE. The CDR3 length is 14 residues. CDR3 amino acids: CASSSGQNTGELFF. As DNA, the CDR3 is TGTGCCAGCAGCTCCGGACAAAACACCGGGGAGCTGTTTTTT. Full variable domain (outside the CDR3, taken from reference TRBV5-6 and TRBJ2-2): DAGVTQSPTHLIKTRGQQVTLRCSPKSGHDTVSWYQQALGQGPQFIFQYYEEEERQRGNFPDRFSGHQFPNYSSELNVNALLLGDSALYLCASSSGQNTGELFFGEGSRLTVL.

This sequence joins TRBV7-3 and TRBJ1-1; 7 bases fit TRBD1. V dropped 4 bases and J dropped 3; count of bases not matched to a gene: 5. The germline CDR1 and CDR2 sequences are SGHTA and FQGTGA. CDR3 length equals 14 residues. CDR3 in DNA: TGTGCCAGCAGCTCGACAGGGCGCGACACTGAAGCTTTCTTT. Translation gives CASSSTGRDTEAFF.

The chain joins TRBV6-6 to TRBJ2-3, with TRBD2 identical over 7 bases. CDR3 length: 14 amino acids. CDR1 MNHNY and CDR2 SVGAGI come from the germline V gene (reference sequence). V shed 6 bases, J shed 4 bases, and the junction held 7 bases outside the gene matches. CDR3 region: CASSETSAPDTQYF. CDR3 nucleotides: TGTGCCAGCAGCGAAACTAGCGCCCCAGATACGCAGTATTTT.

V is TRBV30 and J is TRBJ2-7; weak D call: TRBD1 (5 bases). Trimming cost V 5 bases and J 2 bases, with 13 bases left between them. CDR1 GTSNPN and CDR2 SVGIG come from the germline V gene (reference sequence). The CDR3 runs to 13 residues. The CDR3 loop is CAWSIRVPYEQYF. The CDR3 region has the DNA TGTGCCTGGTCCATCAGGGTCCCCTACGAGCAGTACTTC.

This rearrangement joins TRBV27 to TRBJ2-3; the D is unclear. The CDR3 runs to 13 residues. V lost 3 bases and J 1 base, leaving 5 bases between the germline ends. Germline-derived CDR1 and CDR2 are MNHEY and SMNVEV (reference sequence). The CDR3 bases are TGTGCCAGCAGTTTTCAGGGCACAGATACGCAGTATTTT. It encodes CASSFQGTDTQYF.

This clone appeared a single time. The chain has TRBV18 and TRBJ1-6; possibly TRBD1 for D (5 bases). The CDR3 length is 13 residues. Trimming stripped 3 bases from V and 10 bases from J, with 10 bases between. Germline assignment: CDR1 KGHSH and CDR2 LQKENI. For the CDR3, the DNA is TGTGCCAGCTCACCGACGGGGGAATCACCCCTCCACTTT. Translating gives CASSPTGESPLHF.

The chain recombines TRBV27 with TRBJ1-2; maybe TRBD1 (6 bases). This CDR3 has 11 amino acids. Germline V CDR1 and CDR2: MNHEY, SMNVEV (reference sequence). Trimming took off 5 bases at V and 7 bases at J, with 8 bases between the two ends. The CDR3 nucleotides read TGTGCCAGCAGTGGCAGGGGTGGCTACACCTTC. Translation: CASSGRGGYTF.

This clone occurred a few times. This chain joins TRBV27 and TRBJ2-7; possibly TRBD2 for D (5 bases). CDR1 MNHEY and CDR2 SMNVEV come from the germline V gene (reference sequence). Trimming shortened V by 10 bases and J by 7 bases, and 17 bases separated the two germline ends. CDR3 length: 12 residues. CDR3 DNA sequence: TGTGCCATCCTGTCCCCTTCGGGGGAGCAGTACTTC. This sequence encodes CAILSPSGEQYF.

This rearrangement joins TRBV11-2 to TRBJ2-1; a possible D gene is TRBD2 (5 bases). Trimming cost V 3 bases and J 2 bases, with 11 bases left between them. CDR3 size: 15 residues. CDR1 and CDR2 (germline): SGHAT, FQNNGV. CDR3 in amino acids: CASSFLAGPYNEQFF. CDR3 bases: TGTGCCAGCAGCTTTTTGGCGGGCCCCTACAATGAGCAGTTCTTC.

The chain links TRBV3-1 (or the pseudogene TRBV3-2) to TRBJ2-7; D uncertain. The germline CDR1 and CDR2 sequences are LGHDT and YNNKEL (reference sequence). The CDR3 has 11 amino acids. Trimming shortened V by 5 bases and J by 3 bases, and 5 bases separated the two germline ends. The CDR3 spells CASSYLYEQYF. The CDR3 DNA reads TGTGCCAGCAGCTATCTCTACGAGCAGTACTTC.

This clone was detected only once. The rearrangement uses TRBV2 and TRBJ2-7; 10 nucleotides line up with TRBD2. The CDR3 length is 15 residues. Unmatched junction bases numbered 6, after V lost 4 bases and J lost 3 bases. CDR1 and CDR2 from the germline V gene are SNHLY and FYNNEI. The CDR3 nucleotides read TGTGCCAGCAGTGGAGGTAGCGGGAGGTTCTACGAGCAGTACTTC. It is translated as CASSGGSGRFYEQYF.

This clone was seen a single time. The CDR3 region has the DNA TGTGCCAGCAGCCAAGACGTTTTCTCTGGAAACACCATATATTTT. Protein sequence: CASSQDVFSGNTIYF. The chain links TRBV4-2 to TRBJ1-3, with D unresolved. The CDR3 length is 15 residues. Germline CDR1 LGHNA, CDR2 YNFKEQ. V lost 0 bases and J lost 0, with 6 bases in between.

The chain recombines TRBV6-6 with TRBJ2-7; TRBD1 matches at 8 bases. The trim removed 2 bases at V and 2 bases at J, leaving 5 bases unmatched. Germline V gives CDR1 MNHNY, CDR2 SVGAGI (reference sequence). The CDR3 consists of 15 residues. CDR3 in DNA: TGTGCCAGCAGTTACCGTGGACAGGGCCCCTACGAGCAGTACTTC. Protein sequence: CASSYRGQGPYEQYF.

The chain links TRBV24-1 to TRBJ1-2; D ambiguous. The germline gives CDR1 KGHDR, CDR2 SFDVKD. Trimming removed 4 bases at V and 8 bases at J, with 7 bases between. The CDR3 spans 11 residues. CDR3 in amino acids: CATSDVTGYTF. In DNA form, the CDR3 reads TGTGCCACCAGTGACGTGACAGGCTACACCTTC.

The chain carries TRBV18 and TRBJ2-5; the D is unclear. The CDR3 is 12 residues long. Germline V gene lookup returns CDR1 KGHSH and CDR2 LQKENI. Deletions cut 5 bases from V and 2 bases from J, with 6 bases between. CDR3 nucleotides: TGTGCCAGCTCAACCAGTCAAGAGACCCAGTACTTC. Its protein is CASSTSQETQYF.